The 15 T cell receptor beta chains presented below share a single source sample, sequenced in a study of blood T cell repertoires in COVID-19. Assay used: immunoSEQ multiplex PCR; TCRdb lists only in-frame clones, some missing. Among hundreds of thousands of clones listed, roughly 79% were seen once. Input material: peripheral blood. The source of these receptors is an elderly woman with COVID-19, enrolled during active disease.

This clone has just one count. The V call is TRBV6-2 or TRBV6-3, the J call TRBJ2-7; 8 bases line up with TRBD1. CDR3 length equals 15 residues. The V gene's germline CDR1 is MNHEY and CDR2 SVGEGT. J gave up 6 bases and V 6 bases, and 13 bases lay outside the gene matches. CDR3 sequence: CASSAPDRGPLEQYF. CDR3 in DNA: TGTGCCAGCAGCGCCCCCGACAGGGGTCCCCTCGAGCAGTACTTC.

The genes are TRBV2 and TRBJ2-5, with TRBD2 identical over 10 bases. Germline CDR1 and CDR2: SNHLY and FYNNEI. J lost 5 bases, V lost 6 bases, and 12 bases had no gene match. The CDR3 totals 16 residues. The CDR3 DNA reads TGTGCCAGCAGCGTCACTAGCGGGACCTTTGGCGAGACCCAGTACTTC. Its translation: CASSVTSGTFGETQYF.

V and J are TRBV7-2 and TRBJ2-5, with 10 bases that match TRBD1. Germline V CDR1 and CDR2: SGHTA, FQGNSA. V shed 0 bases, J shed 2 bases, and the junction held 3 bases outside the gene matches. This CDR3 has 16 residues. CDR3 DNA: TGTGCCAGCAGCTTAGCGTGGACAGGGGGGCAAGAGACCCAGTACTTC. Protein: CASSLAWTGGQETQYF.

V usage is TRBV27 and J usage is TRBJ1-2; the match to TRBD1 covers 8 bases. Germline lookup yields CDR1 MNHEY and CDR2 SMNVEV (reference sequence). V shed 7 bases, J shed 5 bases, and the junction held 9 bases outside the gene matches. The CDR3 has 14 residues. Written as DNA, the CDR3 is TGTGCCAGCAAGGCAGGGGGCTTGAAGTATGGCTACACCTTC. Protein product: CASKAGGLKYGYTF.

Only a few counts were recorded for this clone. The rearrangement links TRBV4-1 to TRBJ1-5; D gene uncertain. Germline CDR1 is MGHRA and CDR2 is YSYEKL. Trimming left V 2 bases short and J 4 bases short, with 3 bases between. The CDR3 has 12 residues. CDR3 amino acids: CASSQPNQPQHF. CDR3 sequence (DNA): TGCGCCAGCAGCCAACCTAATCAGCCCCAGCATTTT.

The chain carries TRBV7-3 and TRBJ2-3, with 7 positions matching TRBD2. The CDR3 totals 15 residues. CDR1 SGHTA and CDR2 FQGTGA come from the germline V gene. V lost 1 base and J lost 4; bases outside the gene matches: 5. For the CDR3, the DNA is TGTGCCAGCAGCTTAATCCACGGGGGGTCAGATACGCAGTATTTT. Its protein is CASSLIHGGSDTQYF.

This clone has a single count. The V gene is TRBV7-8, the J gene TRBJ2-7; TRBD1 aligns across 10 bases. Losses at the gene ends were 5 bases for V and 2 bases for J; bases not matched to a gene: 9. The germline V gene has CDR1 SGHVS and CDR2 FQNEAQ. The CDR3 runs 16 residues. DNA for the CDR3: TGTGCCAGCAGCCCACCGGGACAGGGGACAGCCTACGAGCAGTACTTC. Residues: CASSPPGQGTAYEQYF. Full variable domain (outside the CDR3, taken from reference TRBV7-8 and TRBJ2-7): GAGVSQSPRYKVAKRGQDVALRCDPISGHVSLFWYQQALGQGPEFLTYFQNEAQLDKSGLPSDRFFAERPEGSVSTLKIQRTQQEDSAVYLCASSPPGQGTAYEQYFGPGTRLTVT.

The chain recombines TRBV25-1 with TRBJ2-5; 14 bases are a match to TRBD2. The CDR3 spans 15 residues. V lost 4 bases to trimming and J lost 5 bases; unmatched junction nucleotides: 3. The V gene's germline CDR1 is MGHDK and CDR2 SYGVNS. In DNA form, the CDR3 reads TGTGCCAGCAGTGTGGGACTAGCGGGGGCCGAGACCCAGTACTTC. This sequence encodes CASSVGLAGAETQYF.

The genes are TRBV30 and TRBJ2-5, with TRBD2 identical over 13 bases. V was pared by 5 bases and J by 5 bases, with 20 bases of the junction left unmatched. This CDR3 has 19 amino acids. Germline V lookup: CDR1 GTSNPN, CDR2 SVGIG (reference sequence). CDR3 residues: CAWAPHATSGRAGSETQYF. The CDR3 DNA reads as TGTGCCTGGGCTCCCCACGCAACTAGCGGGAGGGCCGGTTCTGAGACCCAGTACTTC.

The V call is TRBV2, the J call TRBJ2-3; TRBD2 aligns across 8 bases. CDR3 length equals 14 residues. Per the germline V gene, CDR1 is SNHLY and CDR2 is FYNNEI. After removal of 6 bases from V and 7 bases from J, the junction contained 9 bases not matched to a gene. The DNA for the CDR3 is TGTGCCAGCAGGTCGGGGGGGGGCCGTCATACGCAGTATTTT. Translation: CASRSGGGRHTQYF.

V gene TRBV27 combines with J gene TRBJ2-3, with TRBD2 matching 8 bases. The J segment lost 0 bases and the V segment lost 6 bases, leaving 5 bases of the junction unmatched. In germline, CDR1 is MNHEY, CDR2 SMNVEV (reference sequence). This CDR3 is 15 amino acids long. The CDR3 sequence: CASSSRLASTDTQYF. The CDR3 region has the DNA TGTGCCAGCAGCTCCCGACTAGCGAGCACAGATACGCAGTATTTT.

Details on this clone: The identical CDR3 is also encoded by other nucleotide sequences in the sample. The chain links TRBV10-2 to TRBJ1-1; D remains unclear. The germline V gene encodes CDR1 WSHSY and CDR2 SAAADI. CDR3 length equals 13 residues. V was clipped by 8 bases and J by 0 bases, with 10 bases between them. CDR3 sequence reads: CASSPGLNTEAFF. The CDR3, as DNA: TGCGCCAGCTCGCCAGGTCTGAACACTGAAGCTTTCTTT.

This chain joins TRBV28 and TRBJ1-4; D call uncertain. Germline V gene sequence: CDR1 MDHEN, CDR2 SYDVKM. V was pared by 7 bases and J by 0 bases, with 15 bases between. The CDR3 spans 16 residues. CDR3 nucleotide sequence: TGTGCCAGCACTCCTTCGACAAGTTCAACTAATGAAAAACTGTTTTTT. This encodes CASTPSTSSTNEKLFF. Full variable domain (missing parts from reference TRBV28 and TRBJ1-4): DVKVTQSSRYLVKRTGEKVFLECVQDMDHENMFWYRQDPGLGLRLIYFSYDVKMKEKGDIPEGYSVSREKKERFSLILESASTNQTSMYLCASTPSTSSTNEKLFFGSGTQLSVL.

The V gene is TRBV28, the J gene TRBJ1-4; 8 nucleotides agree with TRBD1. Per germline, CDR1 MDHEN and CDR2 SYDVKM. After removal of 4 bases from V and 8 bases from J, the junction contained 9 bases not matched to a gene. CDR3 size: 15 residues. The CDR3 DNA follows: TGTGCCAGCAGTTCCTCCCCAGGGGGCCGCGAAAAACTGTTTTTT. Protein: CASSSSPGGREKLFF.

A single count supports this clone. The rearrangement links TRBV12-3 or TRBV12-4 to TRBJ1-2, with D perhaps matching TRBD1 (5 bases). The V end lost 8 bases, the J end lost 2 bases, and 9 bases lay between the germline ends. This CDR3 is 12 amino acids long. CDR3 in DNA: TGTGCCAGCGGCCAGGGCAACTATGGCTACACCTTC. It yields the protein CASGQGNYGYTF.